This T cell receptor (beta chain) stems from a study of low-dose radiotherapy and immunotherapy resistance in tumors. This clonotype has at least ten counts. Time point described: after trial treatment. Treatment of the sample: LDRT plus nivolumab, ipilimumab, low-dose cyclophosphamide and aspirin (RACIN trial). Covering alpha and beta chains, TRAV- and TRBV-specific primers were used for the first-strand cDNA. TCR amplification used about 20 PCR cycles, a constant-region primer and a V-primer adapter. A single record per CDR3 protein comes from TCRdb applying MiXCR to the reads. Of approximately 100,000 distinct CDR3 sequences in the sample, under 25% were seen once. The receptor was derived from a male donor with prostate cancer. The sequences come from PBMCs, collected after low-dose radiotherapy plus immunotherapy.

The CDR3: CASRSTSNQPQHF. CDR3 nucleotide sequence: TGTGCCAGCAGATCTACAAGCAATCAGCCCCAGCATTTT. The rearrangement joins TRBV12-3 or TRBV12-4 to TRBJ1-5; D is unresolved. The germline V and J ends were trimmed by 6 bases and 1 base, with 7 bases remaining between them. The CDR3 consists of 13 residues.